This is a list of T cell receptor beta chains from one sample in a study of T cells in Graves' hyperthyroidism and ophthalmopathy. TCRdb reprocessed the multiplex PCR reads with MiXCR, giving one entry per CDR3 protein. Among just under 750,000 distinct CDR3 sequences listed, about a third were seen once. Sequencing was carried out using blood. All receptors derive from a woman aged 40 to 49 with Graves' hyperthyroidism. CDR3s include the opening cysteine and the closing phenylalanine or tryptophan. Fields, in order: D gene, clone size, J gene, V gene, CDR3 DNA, CDR3 protein. A D gene is named only where the DNA matches it firmly. A row's size may be missing; if present it is once, few, many or a size class.

d_gene: TRBD1; abundance: NA; j_gene: TRBJ1-5; v_gene: TRBV20-1; CDR3nt: TGCAGTGCTAGCGGGACAGGGGGCGGGCAGCCCCAGCATTTT; CDR3aa: CSASGTGGGQPQHF
d_gene: TRBD1; abundance: many; j_gene: TRBJ1-2; v_gene: TRBV19; CDR3nt: TGTGCCAGTAGCCTCCCCCGACAGGGGAGCGGCTATGGCTACACCTTC; CDR3aa: CASSLPRQGSGYGYTF
d_gene: NA; abundance: many; j_gene: TRBJ1-1; v_gene: TRBV7-9; CDR3nt: TGTGCCAGCAGCTTTTGGTCGGGCCGGAGAAACGCTGAAGCTTTCTTT; CDR3aa: CASSFWSGRRNAEAFF
d_gene: NA; abundance: NA; j_gene: TRBJ2-2; v_gene: TRBV7-2; CDR3nt: NA; CDR3aa: CASSLARASPGSCFF
d_gene: TRBD2; abundance: many; j_gene: TRBJ2-7; v_gene: TRBV7-8; CDR3nt: TGTGCCAGCAGCTTAGAACCGGGGGACTACTACGAGCAGTACTTC; CDR3aa: CASSLEPGDYYEQYF
d_gene: NA; abundance: NA; j_gene: TRBJ1-1; v_gene: TRBV7-9; CDR3nt: TGCGCCAGCAGCCGAGGGTCGATCTTAGGGCAGGGGAACACTGAAGCTTTCTTT; CDR3aa: CASSRGSILGQGNTEAFF
d_gene: NA; abundance: NA; j_gene: TRBJ1-3; v_gene: TRBV9; CDR3nt: TGTGCCAGCAGCGGGGGCGTATTAGACACCATATATTTT; CDR3aa: CASSGGVLDTIYF
d_gene: NA; abundance: NA; j_gene: TRBJ1-1; v_gene: TRBV6-2/TRBV6-3; CDR3nt: TGTGCCAGCAGTTACGAGGCTGGCACTGAAGCTTTCTTT; CDR3aa: CASSYEAGTEAFF
d_gene: NA; abundance: many; j_gene: TRBJ1-1; v_gene: TRBV20-1; CDR3nt: TGCAGTGCTACGATGGGACTAGTTGATGAAGCTTTCTTT; CDR3aa: CSATMGLVDEAFF
d_gene: NA; abundance: few; j_gene: TRBJ1-2; v_gene: TRBV13; CDR3nt: TGTGCCAGCAGCTGGAGGACCGAAACTCAGCGTGGCTACACCTTC; CDR3aa: CASSWRTETQRGYTF
d_gene: TRBD2; abundance: NA; j_gene: TRBJ2-7; v_gene: TRBV20-1; CDR3nt: TGCAGTGCTAGAGATTTGTTAGCGGGAGTCAAAAGCGACGAGCAGTACTTC; CDR3aa: CSARDLLAGVKSDEQYF
d_gene: NA; abundance: many; j_gene: TRBJ1-2; v_gene: TRBV4-3; CDR3nt: TGCGCCAGCAGCCAAGAGTACGGAAACTATGGCTACACCTTC; CDR3aa: CASSQEYGNYGYTF
d_gene: NA; abundance: many; j_gene: TRBJ2-7; v_gene: TRBV15; CDR3nt: TGTGCCACCAGCAGAGGGACGGTAGGCCTCAACGAGCAGTACTTC; CDR3aa: CATSRGTVGLNEQYF
d_gene: TRBD1; abundance: NA; j_gene: TRBJ2-5; v_gene: TRBV10-3; CDR3nt: TGTGCCATCAGTTTGGTCGGACAGGGGGAGACCCAGTACTTC; CDR3aa: CAISLVGQGETQYF
d_gene: NA; abundance: many; j_gene: TRBJ1-5; v_gene: TRBV5-8; CDR3nt: TGTGCCAGCAGCTTCGGGGAGGGGTTCAGCAATCAGCCCCAGCATTTT; CDR3aa: CASSFGEGFSNQPQHF
d_gene: NA; abundance: many; j_gene: TRBJ2-7; v_gene: TRBV10-3; CDR3nt: TGTGCCATCAGCTTGCAGGGGAAATACTACGAGCAGTACTTC; CDR3aa: CAISLQGKYYEQYF
d_gene: TRBD1; abundance: many; j_gene: TRBJ2-7; v_gene: TRBV7-9; CDR3nt: TGTGCCAGCAGCCTCTCCGGGACAGGAGGCTCCGAGCAGTACTTC; CDR3aa: CASSLSGTGGSEQYF
d_gene: TRBD2; abundance: many; j_gene: TRBJ2-2; v_gene: TRBV7-8; CDR3nt: TGTGCCAGCAGCCACGGACTAGCGGGAGGTCTTGACACCGGGGAGCTGTTTTTT; CDR3aa: CASSHGLAGGLDTGELFF
d_gene: TRBD1; abundance: NA; j_gene: TRBJ2-7; v_gene: TRBV13; CDR3nt: TGTGCCAGCAGCTTATCATACGACAGGGCATCCGACGAGCAGTACTTC; CDR3aa: CASSLSYDRASDEQYF
d_gene: NA; abundance: many; j_gene: TRBJ1-5; v_gene: TRBV10-3; CDR3nt: TGTGCCATCAGTGGACGGGAAAATCAGCCCCAGCATTTT; CDR3aa: CAISGRENQPQHF
d_gene: NA; abundance: NA; j_gene: TRBJ2-5; v_gene: TRBV7-6; CDR3nt: TGTGCCAGCACCTTCACCCCGTACTTC; CDR3aa: CASTFTPYF
d_gene: NA; abundance: NA; j_gene: TRBJ2-7; v_gene: TRBV4-1; CDR3nt: TGCGCCAGCAGCCAAGTTCGAGGCAGAGGGGATAGGGCCTACGAGCAGTACTTC; CDR3aa: CASSQVRGRGDRAYEQYF
d_gene: TRBD2; abundance: NA; j_gene: TRBJ2-5; v_gene: TRBV4-1; CDR3nt: TGCGCCAGCAGCCAGGGGAGCGGGGTAGATACGCAGTACTTC; CDR3aa: CASSQGSGVDTQYF
d_gene: TRBD1; abundance: many; j_gene: TRBJ2-7; v_gene: TRBV7-8; CDR3nt: TGTGCCAGCAGCGACAGGGTAGAGTACGAGCAGTACTTC; CDR3aa: CASSDRVEYEQYF
d_gene: NA; abundance: NA; j_gene: TRBJ2-7; v_gene: TRBV20-1; CDR3nt: TGCAGTGCTAGCCGGACAAACGTAGGTATTTCCTACGAGCAGTACTTC; CDR3aa: CSASRTNVGISYEQYF
d_gene: NA; abundance: NA; j_gene: TRBJ1-1; v_gene: TRBV6-5; CDR3nt: TGTGCCAGCAGTTTTGCGCGGCGGAACACTGAAGCTTTCTTT; CDR3aa: CASSFARRNTEAFF
d_gene: TRBD1; abundance: many; j_gene: TRBJ1-1; v_gene: TRBV20-1; CDR3nt: TGCAGTGCTACACAGGGGAAGGTCACTGAAGCTTTCTTT; CDR3aa: CSATQGKVTEAFF
d_gene: NA; abundance: many; j_gene: TRBJ1-2; v_gene: TRBV12-3/TRBV12-4; CDR3nt: TGTGCCAGCAGTCAATCGCCGGGGGCTAACTATGGCTACACCTTC; CDR3aa: CASSQSPGANYGYTF
d_gene: NA; abundance: NA; j_gene: TRBJ1-4; v_gene: TRBV10-3; CDR3nt: TGTGCCGTCAGTACCGGGACGTCGTATGAAAAACTGTTTTTT; CDR3aa: CAVSTGTSYEKLFF
d_gene: TRBD2; abundance: NA; j_gene: TRBJ2-1; v_gene: TRBV7-9; CDR3nt: TGTGCCAGCAGCTCCGGACTAGCGGGAGGCTACAATGAGCAGTTCTTC; CDR3aa: CASSSGLAGGYNEQFF
d_gene: TRBD1; abundance: NA; j_gene: TRBJ2-7; v_gene: TRBV4-3; CDR3nt: TGCGCCAGCAGCCAAGACGGGACAGGGGGCGAGCAGTACTTC; CDR3aa: CASSQDGTGGEQYF
d_gene: NA; abundance: NA; j_gene: TRBJ1-1; v_gene: TRBV9; CDR3nt: TGTGCCAGCAGCGTAGATGGGAGGGGGGCTGAAGCTTTCTTT; CDR3aa: CASSVDGRGAEAFF
d_gene: NA; abundance: NA; j_gene: TRBJ1-5; v_gene: TRBV5-1; CDR3nt: TGCGCCAGCAGCTTTAAAACCGATCAGCCCCAGCATTTT; CDR3aa: CASSFKTDQPQHF
d_gene: NA; abundance: few; j_gene: TRBJ1-3; v_gene: TRBV4-3; CDR3nt: TGCGCCAGCAGCCAAGATCGGTCCGGCACGGGAGGAAACACCATATATTTT; CDR3aa: CASSQDRSGTGGNTIYF
d_gene: NA; abundance: few; j_gene: TRBJ2-7; v_gene: TRBV7-2; CDR3nt: TGTGCCAGCAGTTTGAACGTGATTGTTGGCGAGCAGTACTTC; CDR3aa: CASSLNVIVGEQYF
d_gene: NA; abundance: many; j_gene: TRBJ1-6; v_gene: TRBV6-5; CDR3nt: TGTGCCAGCAGTTACTCGACGTCGCCGGCCCTCCCTAATTCACCCCTCCACTTT; CDR3aa: CASSYSTSPALPNSPLHF
d_gene: TRBD1; abundance: NA; j_gene: TRBJ1-2; v_gene: TRBV10-3; CDR3nt: TGTGCCATCAGTTTTGAGGGGGCGGTAGGCTACACCTTC; CDR3aa: CAISFEGAVGYTF
d_gene: NA; abundance: NA; j_gene: TRBJ2-5; v_gene: TRBV15; CDR3nt: TGTGCCACCAGCAGCCGAGCGAGGAGAGAGACCCAGTACTTC; CDR3aa: CATSSRARRETQYF
d_gene: NA; abundance: few; j_gene: TRBJ2-7; v_gene: TRBV5-1; CDR3nt: TGCGCCAGCAGGGTGGAGGCAGGCCCTAAGCAGTACTTC; CDR3aa: CASRVEAGPKQYF
d_gene: NA; abundance: NA; j_gene: TRBJ1-2; v_gene: TRBV2; CDR3nt: TGTGCCAGCAGTAAAACAGGGTCTTGGGGCTACACCTTC; CDR3aa: CASSKTGSWGYTF
d_gene: NA; abundance: many; j_gene: TRBJ1-5; v_gene: TRBV19; CDR3nt: TGTGCCAGTAGTGTGTTGTCAGGGTACGGTCAGCCCCAGCATTTT; CDR3aa: CASSVLSGYGQPQHF
d_gene: NA; abundance: few; j_gene: TRBJ2-2; v_gene: TRBV20-1; CDR3nt: TGCAGTGCTAGAGATATAGACACCGGGGAGCTGTTTTTT; CDR3aa: CSARDIDTGELFF
d_gene: NA; abundance: NA; j_gene: TRBJ1-2; v_gene: TRBV2; CDR3nt: TGTGCCAGCAGTGCGAGGCGAGGGGGCTACACCTTC; CDR3aa: CASSARRGGYTF
d_gene: TRBD1; abundance: few; j_gene: TRBJ1-1; v_gene: TRBV7-9; CDR3nt: TGTGCCAGCAGCCAGGGGGCCGTTGTTCTCTCGAACACTGAAGCTTTCTTT; CDR3aa: CASSQGAVVLSNTEAFF
d_gene: NA; abundance: many; j_gene: TRBJ1-1; v_gene: TRBV19; CDR3nt: TGTGCCAGTAGTCACCAGCAATTGAGAGCTTTCTTT; CDR3aa: CASSHQQLRAFF
d_gene: NA; abundance: few; j_gene: TRBJ2-5; v_gene: TRBV6-2/TRBV6-3; CDR3nt: TGTGCCAGCACGCCCGGGAGAACCCAGTACTTC; CDR3aa: CASTPGRTQYF
d_gene: NA; abundance: NA; j_gene: TRBJ1-1; v_gene: TRBV10-3; CDR3nt: TGTGCCATCAGTTACTGGGCAGACTTGAACACTGAAGCTTTCTTT; CDR3aa: CAISYWADLNTEAFF
d_gene: NA; abundance: many; j_gene: TRBJ1-1; v_gene: TRBV6-6; CDR3nt: TGTGCCAGCAGTTACTCTGCGGGGAGCCGAAACACTGAAGCTTTCTTT; CDR3aa: CASSYSAGSRNTEAFF
d_gene: NA; abundance: many; j_gene: TRBJ2-5; v_gene: TRBV7-9; CDR3nt: TGTGCCAGCAGCCCACAAAAGACCCAGTACTTC; CDR3aa: CASSPQKTQYF
d_gene: NA; abundance: NA; j_gene: TRBJ2-1; v_gene: TRBV15; CDR3nt: TGTGCCACCAGCAGAGAACCCCTCAACAATGAGCAGTTCTTC; CDR3aa: CATSREPLNNEQFF